The table lists the clone carrying this T cell receptor beta chain with a few counts. Antigen unknown. The data were obtained in a study of cytomegalovirus exposure and HLA in healthy donors. About the research overall: Unique TCRs from HLA-typed donors, about 78 million of them, were held in an early data release.

The germline V gene has CDR1 SNHLY and CDR2 FYNNEI. The V gene end was trimmed by 4 bases and the J gene end by 8 bases; junction bases not matched to a gene: 10. CDR3 length: 15 residues. Whole-study findings and limits: Looking again later, the authors saw that most CMV-associated TCR beta chains seemed HLA-restricted. A reported reduction in N-insertions relative to the approximately 640-donor mean was seen in an Asian-associated ancestry cluster in a later analysis. Presence/absence analyses rested on an assumption that sequencing depth was roughly uniform across donors.

Primers: 60 Vbeta forward and 13 Jbeta reverse. TCRdb keeps only in-frame clones here, not all; method: immunoSEQ multiplex PCR. The top ten clones hold 3% to 4% of a sample with about 150,000 clones, over 60% of them seen once. Sequenced input: PBMCs. This chain joins TRBV2 and TRBJ2-1; 8 bases are a match to TRBD2. This clonotype was sampled from a woman between 40 and 50 years old in good health and CMV-seronegative. CDR3 sequence (DNA): TGTGCCAGCAGTGTGTCGGGAGGGCCTTGGGATGAGCAGTTCTTC. Encoded protein: CASSVSGGPWDEQFF.